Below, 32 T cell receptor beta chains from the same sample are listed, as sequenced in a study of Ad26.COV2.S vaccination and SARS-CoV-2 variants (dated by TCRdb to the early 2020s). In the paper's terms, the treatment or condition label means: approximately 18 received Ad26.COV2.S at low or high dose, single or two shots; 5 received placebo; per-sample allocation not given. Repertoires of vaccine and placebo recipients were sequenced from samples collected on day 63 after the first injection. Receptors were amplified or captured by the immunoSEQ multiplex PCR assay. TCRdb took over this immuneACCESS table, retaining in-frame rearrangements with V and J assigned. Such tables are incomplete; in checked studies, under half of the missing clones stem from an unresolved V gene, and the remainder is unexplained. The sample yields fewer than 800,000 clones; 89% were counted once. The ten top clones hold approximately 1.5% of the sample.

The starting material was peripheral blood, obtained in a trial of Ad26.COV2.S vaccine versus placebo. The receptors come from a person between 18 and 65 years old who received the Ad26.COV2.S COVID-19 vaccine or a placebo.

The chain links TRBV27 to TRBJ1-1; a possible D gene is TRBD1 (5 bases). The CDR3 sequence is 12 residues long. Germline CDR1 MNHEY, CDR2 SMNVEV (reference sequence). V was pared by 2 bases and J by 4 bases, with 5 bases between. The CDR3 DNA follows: TGTGCCAGCAGTTTACAGGGCACTGAAGCTTTCTTT. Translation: CASSLQGTEAFF.

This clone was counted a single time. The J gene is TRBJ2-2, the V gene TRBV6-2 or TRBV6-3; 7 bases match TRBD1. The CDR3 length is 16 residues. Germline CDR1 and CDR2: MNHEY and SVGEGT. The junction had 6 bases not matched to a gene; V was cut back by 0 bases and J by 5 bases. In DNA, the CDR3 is TGTGCCAGCAGTTACTCGGGGACAGTCTGGACCGGGGAGCTGTTTTTT. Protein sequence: CASSYSGTVWTGELFF.

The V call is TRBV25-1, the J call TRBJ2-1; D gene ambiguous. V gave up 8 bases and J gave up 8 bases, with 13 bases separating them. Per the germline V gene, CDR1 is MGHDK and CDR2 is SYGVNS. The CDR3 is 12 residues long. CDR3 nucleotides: TGTGCCAGCCACACGTTCGGCTATGAGCAGTTCTTC. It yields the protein CASHTFGYEQFF.

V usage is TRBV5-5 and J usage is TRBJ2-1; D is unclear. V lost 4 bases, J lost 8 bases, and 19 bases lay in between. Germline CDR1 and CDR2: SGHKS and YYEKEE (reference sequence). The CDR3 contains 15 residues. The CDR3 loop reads CASSEDGAVGDEQFF. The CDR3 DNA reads TGTGCCAGCAGCGAAGACGGCGCGGTAGGCGATGAGCAGTTCTTC.

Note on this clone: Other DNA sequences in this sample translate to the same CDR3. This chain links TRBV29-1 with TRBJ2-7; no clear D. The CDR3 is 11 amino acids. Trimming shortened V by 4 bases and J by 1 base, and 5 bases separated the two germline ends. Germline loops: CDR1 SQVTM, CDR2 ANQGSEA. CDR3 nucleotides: TGCAGCGTTGGTCAGTCCTACGAGCAGTACTTC. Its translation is CSVGQSYEQYF.

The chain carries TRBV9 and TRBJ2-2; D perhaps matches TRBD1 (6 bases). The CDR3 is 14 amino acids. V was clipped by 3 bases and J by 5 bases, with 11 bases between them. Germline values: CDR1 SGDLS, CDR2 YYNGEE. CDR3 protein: CASSGGPRTGELFF. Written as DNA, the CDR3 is TGTGCCAGCAGCGGGGGGCCTAGGACCGGGGAGCTGTTTTTT.

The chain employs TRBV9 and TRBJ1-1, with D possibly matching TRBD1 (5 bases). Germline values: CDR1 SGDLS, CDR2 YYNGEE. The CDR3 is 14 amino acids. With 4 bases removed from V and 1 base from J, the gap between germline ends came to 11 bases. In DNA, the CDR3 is TGTGCCAGCAGCTCCCAGGGTGGGAACACTGAAGCTTTCTTT. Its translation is CASSSQGGNTEAFF.

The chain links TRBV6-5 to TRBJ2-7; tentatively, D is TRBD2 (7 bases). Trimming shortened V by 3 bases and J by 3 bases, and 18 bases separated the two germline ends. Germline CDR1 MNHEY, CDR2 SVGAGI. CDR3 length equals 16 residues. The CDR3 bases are TGTGCCAGCAGTTATTTCAGTGTCGGGGGGCACTACGAGCAGTACTTC. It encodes CASSYFSVGGHYEQYF.

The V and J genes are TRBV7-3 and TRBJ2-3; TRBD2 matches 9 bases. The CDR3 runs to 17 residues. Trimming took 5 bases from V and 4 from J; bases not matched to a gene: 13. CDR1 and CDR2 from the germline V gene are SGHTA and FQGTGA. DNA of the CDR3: TGTGCCAGCAGCCCCGGGGGAAAGCGGGGGGCCCCAGATACGCAGTATTTT. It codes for CASSPGGKRGAPDTQYF.

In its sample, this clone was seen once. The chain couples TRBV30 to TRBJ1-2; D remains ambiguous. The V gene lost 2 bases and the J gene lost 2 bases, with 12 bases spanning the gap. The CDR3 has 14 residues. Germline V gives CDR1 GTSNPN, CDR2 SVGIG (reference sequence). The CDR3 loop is CAWSSATLNYGYTF. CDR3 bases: TGTGCCTGGAGTTCGGCAACTCTAAACTATGGCTACACCTTC. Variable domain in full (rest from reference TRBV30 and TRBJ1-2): SQTIHQWPATLVQPVGSPLSLECTVEGTSNPNLYWYRQAAGRGLQLLFYSVGIGQISSEVPQNLSASRPQDRQFILSSKKLLLSDSGFYLCAWSSATLNYGYTFGSGTRLTVV.

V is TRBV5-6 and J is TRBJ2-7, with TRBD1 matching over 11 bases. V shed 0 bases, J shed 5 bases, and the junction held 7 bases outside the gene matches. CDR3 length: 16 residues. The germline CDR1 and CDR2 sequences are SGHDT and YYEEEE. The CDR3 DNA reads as TGTGCCAGCAGCTTGGCCACCGGGACAGGGGGGGACGAGCAGTACTTC. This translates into CASSLATGTGGDEQYF.

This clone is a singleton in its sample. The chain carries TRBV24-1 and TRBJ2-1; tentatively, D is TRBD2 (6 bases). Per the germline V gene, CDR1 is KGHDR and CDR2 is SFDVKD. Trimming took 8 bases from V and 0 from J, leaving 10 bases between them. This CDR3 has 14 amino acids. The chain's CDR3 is CATNAGSSYNEQFF. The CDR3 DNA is TGTGCCACCAACGCGGGATCCTCCTACAATGAGCAGTTCTTC.

The CDR3, as DNA: TGCGCCAGCAGCCAAGATATAACAAGGAATCAGCCCCAGCATTTT. This gives the protein CASSQDITRNQPQHF. The chain uses TRBV4-3 and TRBJ1-5; D call uncertain. Germline values: CDR1 LGHNA, CDR2 YSLEER. This CDR3 has 15 residues. The V and J ends lost 0 bases and 4 bases respectively, with 10 bases between them.

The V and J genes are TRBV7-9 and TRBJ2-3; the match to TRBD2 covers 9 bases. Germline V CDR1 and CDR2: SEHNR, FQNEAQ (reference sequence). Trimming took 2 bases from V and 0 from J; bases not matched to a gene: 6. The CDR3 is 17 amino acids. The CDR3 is CASSLRAGGTSTDTQYF. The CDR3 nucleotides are TGTGCCAGCAGCTTACGGGCGGGGGGGACTAGCACAGATACGCAGTATTTT.

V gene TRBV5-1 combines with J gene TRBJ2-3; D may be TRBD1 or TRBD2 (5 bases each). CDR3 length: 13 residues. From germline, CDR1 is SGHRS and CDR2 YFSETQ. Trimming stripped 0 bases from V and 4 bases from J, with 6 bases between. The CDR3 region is CASSLGDADTQYF. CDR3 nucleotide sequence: TGCGCCAGCAGCTTGGGGGACGCAGATACGCAGTATTTT.

In DNA, the CDR3 is TGTGCCGGTTCGAAATACGGTTCGAACACCGGGGAGCTGTTTTTT. Translated: CAGSKYGSNTGELFF. This sequence joins TRBV5-4 and TRBJ2-2; D is uncertain. The germline V gene has CDR1 SGHNT and CDR2 YYREEE (reference sequence). Trimming took off 10 bases at V and 0 bases at J, with 16 bases between the two ends. The CDR3 has 15 residues.

CDR3 sequence reads: CSVGTSGAFTDTQYF. DNA for the CDR3: TGCAGCGTGGGGACTAGCGGGGCCTTCACAGATACGCAGTATTTT. The chain recombines TRBV29-1 with TRBJ2-3; 13 bases map to TRBD2. The CDR3 loop spans 15 amino acids. J was trimmed by 2 bases and V by 6 bases; bases with no gene match: 5. Germline lookup yields CDR1 SQVTM and CDR2 ANQGSEA.

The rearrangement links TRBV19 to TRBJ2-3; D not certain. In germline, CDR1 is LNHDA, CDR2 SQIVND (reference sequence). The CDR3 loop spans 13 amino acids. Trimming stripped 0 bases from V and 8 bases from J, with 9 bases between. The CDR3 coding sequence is TGTGCCAGTAGTATAGAAGGGCCCTTTACGCAGTATTTT. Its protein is CASSIEGPFTQYF.

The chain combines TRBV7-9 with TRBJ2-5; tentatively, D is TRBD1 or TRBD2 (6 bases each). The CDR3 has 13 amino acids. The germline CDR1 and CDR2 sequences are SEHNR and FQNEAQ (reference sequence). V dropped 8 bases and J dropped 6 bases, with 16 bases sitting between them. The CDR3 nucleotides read TGTGCCAGCTCCCATTGGGGGGACAAGACCCAGTACTTC. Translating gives CASSHWGDKTQYF.

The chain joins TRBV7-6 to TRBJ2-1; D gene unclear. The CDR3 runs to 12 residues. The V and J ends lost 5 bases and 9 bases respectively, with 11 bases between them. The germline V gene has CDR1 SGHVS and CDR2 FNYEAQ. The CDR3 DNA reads TGTGCCAGCAGCCTACCCTCTGGTGAGCAGTTCTTC. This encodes CASSLPSGEQFF.

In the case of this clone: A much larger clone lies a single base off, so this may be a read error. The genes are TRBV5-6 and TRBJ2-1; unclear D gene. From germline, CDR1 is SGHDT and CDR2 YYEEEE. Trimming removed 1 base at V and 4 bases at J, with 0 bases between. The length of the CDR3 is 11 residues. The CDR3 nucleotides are TGTGCCAGCAGCTTGTACAATGAGCAGTTCTTC. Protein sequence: CASSLYNEQFF.

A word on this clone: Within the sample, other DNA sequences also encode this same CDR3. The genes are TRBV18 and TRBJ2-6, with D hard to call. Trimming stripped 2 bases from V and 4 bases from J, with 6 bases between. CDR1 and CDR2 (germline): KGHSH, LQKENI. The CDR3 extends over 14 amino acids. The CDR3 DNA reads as TGTGCCAGCTCACCAGGCTCCGGGGCCAACGTCCTGACTTTC. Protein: CASSPGSGANVLTF.

The CDR3 coding sequence is TGTGCCAGCAGGGGGGCAGGGATTAGCCCCAATGAGCAGTTCTTC. This translates into CASRGAGISPNEQFF. This sequence joins TRBV27 and TRBJ2-1; D perhaps matches TRBD1 (6 bases). Trimming stripped 6 bases from V and 6 bases from J, with 18 bases between. Germline CDR1 and CDR2: MNHEY and SMNVEV (reference sequence). This CDR3 is 15 amino acids long.

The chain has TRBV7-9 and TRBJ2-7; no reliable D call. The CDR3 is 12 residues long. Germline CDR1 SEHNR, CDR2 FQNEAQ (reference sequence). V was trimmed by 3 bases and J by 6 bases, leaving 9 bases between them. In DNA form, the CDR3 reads TGTGCCAGCAGCTTCCAGGTGCCCGAGCAGTACTTC. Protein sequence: CASSFQVPEQYF. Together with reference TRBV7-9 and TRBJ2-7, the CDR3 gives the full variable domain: DTGVSQNPRHKITKRGQNVTFRCDPISEHNRLYWYRQTLGQGPEFLTYFQNEAQLEKSRLLSDRFSAERPKGSFSTLEIQRTEQGDSAMYLCASSFQVPEQYFGPGTRLTVT.

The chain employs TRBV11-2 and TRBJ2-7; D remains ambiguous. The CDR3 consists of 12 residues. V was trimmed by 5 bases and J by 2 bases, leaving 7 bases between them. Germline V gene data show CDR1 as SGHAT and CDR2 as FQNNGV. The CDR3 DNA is TGTGCCAGCAGCCGGGTAACCTACGAGCAGTACTTC. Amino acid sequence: CASSRVTYEQYF. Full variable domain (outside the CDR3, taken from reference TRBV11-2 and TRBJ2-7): EAGVAQSPRYKIIEKRQSVAFWCNPISGHATLYWYQQILGQGPKLLIQFQNNGVVDDSQLPKDRFSAERLKGVDSTLKIQPAKLEDSAVYLCASSRVTYEQYFGPGTRLTVT.

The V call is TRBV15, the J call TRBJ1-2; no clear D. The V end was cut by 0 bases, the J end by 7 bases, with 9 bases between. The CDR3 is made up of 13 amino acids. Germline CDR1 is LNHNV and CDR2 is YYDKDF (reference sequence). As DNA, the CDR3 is TGTGCCACCAGCAGAGAGGGAAGGGTTGGCTACACCTTC. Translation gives CATSREGRVGYTF. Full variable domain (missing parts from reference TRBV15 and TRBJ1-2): DAMVIQNPRYQVTQFGKPVTLSCSQTLNHNVMYWYQQKSSQAPKLLFHYYDKDFNNEADTPDNFQSRRPNTSFCFLDIRSPGLGDTAMYLCATSREGRVGYTFGSGTRLTVV.

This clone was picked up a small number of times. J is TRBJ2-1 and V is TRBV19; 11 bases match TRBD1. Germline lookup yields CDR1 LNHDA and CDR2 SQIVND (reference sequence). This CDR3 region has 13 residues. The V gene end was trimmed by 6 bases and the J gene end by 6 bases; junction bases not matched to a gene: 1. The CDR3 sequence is CASRDRGLNEQFF. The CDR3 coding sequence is TGTGCCAGTAGGGACAGGGGGCTCAATGAGCAGTTCTTC.

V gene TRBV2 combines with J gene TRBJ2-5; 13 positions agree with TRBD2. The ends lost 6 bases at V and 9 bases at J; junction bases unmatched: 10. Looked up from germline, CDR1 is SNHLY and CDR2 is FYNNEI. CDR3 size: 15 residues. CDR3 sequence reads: CASREGLAGLGAQYF. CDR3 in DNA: TGTGCCAGCAGGGAGGGACTAGCGGGGCTCGGGGCCCAGTACTTC.

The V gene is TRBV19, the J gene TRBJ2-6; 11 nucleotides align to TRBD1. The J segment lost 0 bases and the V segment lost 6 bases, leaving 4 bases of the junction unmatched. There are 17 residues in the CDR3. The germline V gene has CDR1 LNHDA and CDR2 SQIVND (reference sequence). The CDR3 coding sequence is TGTGCCAGTAGAAGGACAGGGGGCCTCTCTGGGGCCAACGTCCTGACTTTC. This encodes CASRRTGGLSGANVLTF. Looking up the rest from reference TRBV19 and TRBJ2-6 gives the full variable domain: DGGITQSPKYLFRKEGQNVTLSCEQNLNHDAMYWYRQDPGQGLRLIYYSQIVNDFQKGDIAEGYSVSREKKESFPLTVTSAQKNPTAFYLCASRRTGGLSGANVLTFGAGSRLTVL.

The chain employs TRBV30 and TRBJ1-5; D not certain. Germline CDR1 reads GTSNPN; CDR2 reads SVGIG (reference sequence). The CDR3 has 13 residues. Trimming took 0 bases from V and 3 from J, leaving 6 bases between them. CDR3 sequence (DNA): TGTGCCTGGAGTGTTAGGCCCAATCAGCCCCAGCATTTT. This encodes CAWSVRPNQPQHF.

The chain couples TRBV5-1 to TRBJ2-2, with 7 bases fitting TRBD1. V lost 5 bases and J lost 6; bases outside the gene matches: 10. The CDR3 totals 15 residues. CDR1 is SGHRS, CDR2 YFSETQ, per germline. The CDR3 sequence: CASRPDREGAGELFF. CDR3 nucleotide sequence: TGCGCCAGCAGACCTGACAGGGAAGGGGCCGGGGAGCTGTTTTTT.

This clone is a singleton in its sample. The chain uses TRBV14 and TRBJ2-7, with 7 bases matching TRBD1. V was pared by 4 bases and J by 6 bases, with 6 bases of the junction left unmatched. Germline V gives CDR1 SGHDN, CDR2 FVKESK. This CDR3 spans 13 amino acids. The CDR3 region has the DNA TGTGCCAGCAGCCTTACAGGGGTGGCCGAGCAGTACTTC. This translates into CASSLTGVAEQYF.